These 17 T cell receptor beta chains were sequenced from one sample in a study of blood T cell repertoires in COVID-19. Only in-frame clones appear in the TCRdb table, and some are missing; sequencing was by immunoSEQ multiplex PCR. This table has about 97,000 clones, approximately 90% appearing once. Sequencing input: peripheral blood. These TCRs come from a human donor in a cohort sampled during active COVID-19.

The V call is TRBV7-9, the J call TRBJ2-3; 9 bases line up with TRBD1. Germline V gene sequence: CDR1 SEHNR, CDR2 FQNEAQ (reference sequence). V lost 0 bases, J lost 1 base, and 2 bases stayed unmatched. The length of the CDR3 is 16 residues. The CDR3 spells CASSLARTGGTDTQYF. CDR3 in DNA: TGTGCCAGCAGCTTAGCCCGGACAGGGGGCACAGATACGCAGTATTTT.

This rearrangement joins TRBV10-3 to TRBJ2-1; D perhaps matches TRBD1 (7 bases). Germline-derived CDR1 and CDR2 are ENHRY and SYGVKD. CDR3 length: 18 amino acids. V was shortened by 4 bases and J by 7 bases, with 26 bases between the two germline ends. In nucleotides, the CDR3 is TGTGCCATCAGTGTGGGGGGACCTCTTTGGGGACAGATGAATGAGCAGTTCTTC. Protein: CAISVGGPLWGQMNEQFF.

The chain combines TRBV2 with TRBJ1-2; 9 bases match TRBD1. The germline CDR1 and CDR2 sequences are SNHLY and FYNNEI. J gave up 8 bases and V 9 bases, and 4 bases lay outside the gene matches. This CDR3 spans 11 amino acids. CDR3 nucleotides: TGTGCCAGACAGGGGGCGAGAGGCTACACCTTC. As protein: CARQGARGYTF.

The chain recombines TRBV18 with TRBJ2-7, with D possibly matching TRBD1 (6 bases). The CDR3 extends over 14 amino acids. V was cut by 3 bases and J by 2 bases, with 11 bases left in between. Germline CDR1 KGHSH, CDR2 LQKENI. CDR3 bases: TGTGCCAGCTCACCGACCGGGACAACCTACGAGCAGTACTTC. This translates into CASSPTGTTYEQYF.

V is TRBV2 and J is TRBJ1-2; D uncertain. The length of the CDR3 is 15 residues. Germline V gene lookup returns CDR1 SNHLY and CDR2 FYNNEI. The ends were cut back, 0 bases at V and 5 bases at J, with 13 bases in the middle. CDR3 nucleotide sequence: TGTGCCAGCAGTGAAGCGCTTGGGCGCTGGTATGGCTACACCTTC. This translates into CASSEALGRWYGYTF.

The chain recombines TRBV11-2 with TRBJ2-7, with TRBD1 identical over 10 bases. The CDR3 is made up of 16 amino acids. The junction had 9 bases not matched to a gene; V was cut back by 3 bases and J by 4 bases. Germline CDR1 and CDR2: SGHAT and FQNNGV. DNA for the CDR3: TGTGCCAGCAGCTTCGGGGGACAGGGGATCGGGTACGAGCAGTACTTC. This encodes CASSFGGQGIGYEQYF.

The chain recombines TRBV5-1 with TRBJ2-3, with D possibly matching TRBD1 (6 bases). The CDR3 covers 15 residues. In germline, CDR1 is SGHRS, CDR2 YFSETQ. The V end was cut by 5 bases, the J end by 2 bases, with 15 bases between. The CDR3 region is CASRPQGDHTDTQYF. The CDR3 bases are TGCGCCAGCAGACCACAGGGAGACCACACAGATACGCAGTATTTT.

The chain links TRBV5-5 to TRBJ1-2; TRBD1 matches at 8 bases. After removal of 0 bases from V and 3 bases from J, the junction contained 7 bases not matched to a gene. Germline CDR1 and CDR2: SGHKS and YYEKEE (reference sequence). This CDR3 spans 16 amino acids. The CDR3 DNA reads TGTGCCAGCAGCTTGGGGGGGACAGGAGGCTACTATGGCTACACCTTC. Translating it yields CASSLGGTGGYYGYTF.

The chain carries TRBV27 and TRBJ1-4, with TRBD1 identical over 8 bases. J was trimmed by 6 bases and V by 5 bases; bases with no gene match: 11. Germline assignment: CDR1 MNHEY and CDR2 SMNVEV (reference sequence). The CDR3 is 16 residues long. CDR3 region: CASSPLRTGRDEKLFF. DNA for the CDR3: TGTGCCAGCAGTCCACTACGGACAGGGCGGGATGAAAAACTGTTTTTT.

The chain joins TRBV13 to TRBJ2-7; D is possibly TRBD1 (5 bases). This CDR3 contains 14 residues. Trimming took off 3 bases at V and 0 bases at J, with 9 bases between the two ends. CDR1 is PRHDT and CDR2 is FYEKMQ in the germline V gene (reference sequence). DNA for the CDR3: TGTGCCAGCAGCTTCAGGGTAAGCTCCTACGAGCAGTACTTC. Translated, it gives CASSFRVSSYEQYF.

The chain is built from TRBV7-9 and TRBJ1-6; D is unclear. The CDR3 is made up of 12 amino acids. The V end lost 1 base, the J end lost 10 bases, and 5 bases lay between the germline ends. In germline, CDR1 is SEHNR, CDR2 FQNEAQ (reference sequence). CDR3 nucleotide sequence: TGTGCCAGCAGCTTAGGGGAGTCACCCCTCCACTTT. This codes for CASSLGESPLHF.

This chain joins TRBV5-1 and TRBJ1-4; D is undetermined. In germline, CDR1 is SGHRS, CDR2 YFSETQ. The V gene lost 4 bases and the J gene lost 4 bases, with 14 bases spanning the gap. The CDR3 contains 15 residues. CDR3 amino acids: CASSEDWVSNEKLFF. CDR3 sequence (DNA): TGCGCCAGCAGCGAGGACTGGGTCAGTAATGAAAAACTGTTTTTT.

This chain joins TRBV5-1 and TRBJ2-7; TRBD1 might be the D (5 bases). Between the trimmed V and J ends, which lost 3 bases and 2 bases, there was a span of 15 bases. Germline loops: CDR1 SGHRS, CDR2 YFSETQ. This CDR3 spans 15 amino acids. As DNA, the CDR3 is TGCGCCAGCAGCTCCGGACATTCCCTCCCCTACGAGCAGTACTTC. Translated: CASSSGHSLPYEQYF. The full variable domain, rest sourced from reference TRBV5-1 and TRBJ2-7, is KAGVTQTPRYLIKTRGQQVTLSCSPISGHRSVSWYQQTPGQGLQFLFEYFSETQRNKGNFPGRFSGRQFSNSRSEMNVSTLELGDSALYLCASSSGHSLPYEQYFGPGTRLTVT.

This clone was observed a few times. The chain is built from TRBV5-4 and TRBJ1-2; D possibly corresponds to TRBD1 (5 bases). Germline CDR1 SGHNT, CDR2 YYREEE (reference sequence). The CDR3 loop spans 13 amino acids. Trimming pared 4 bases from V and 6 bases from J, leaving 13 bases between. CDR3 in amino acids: CASSLQGGDGYTF. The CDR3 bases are TGTGCCAGCAGCCTCCAGGGAGGGGATGGCTACACCTTC. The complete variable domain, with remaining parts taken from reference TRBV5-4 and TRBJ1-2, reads ETGVTQSPTHLIKTRGQQVTLRCSSQSGHNTVSWYQQALGQGPQFIFQYYREEENGRGNFPPRFSGLQFPNYSSELNVNALELDDSALYLCASSLQGGDGYTFGSGTRLTVV.

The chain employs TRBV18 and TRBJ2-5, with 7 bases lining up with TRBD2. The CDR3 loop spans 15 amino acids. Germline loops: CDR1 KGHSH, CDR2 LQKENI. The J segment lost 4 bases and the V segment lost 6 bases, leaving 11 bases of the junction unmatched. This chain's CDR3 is CASSPQIGGGETQYF. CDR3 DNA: TGTGCCAGCTCGCCCCAGATTGGGGGGGGAGAGACCCAGTACTTC.

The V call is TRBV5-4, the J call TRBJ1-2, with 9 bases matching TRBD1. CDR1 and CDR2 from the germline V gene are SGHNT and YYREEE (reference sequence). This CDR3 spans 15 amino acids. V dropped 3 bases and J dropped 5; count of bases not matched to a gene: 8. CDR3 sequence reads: CASSYLQGAPYGYTF. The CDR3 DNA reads TGTGCCAGCAGCTATTTACAGGGGGCCCCATATGGCTACACCTTC.

The CDR3 nucleotides are TGTGCCAGCAGTTTAACAGGGAATCAGCCCCAGCATTTT. It translates to CASSLTGNQPQHF. The V and J genes are TRBV6-2 or TRBV6-3 and TRBJ1-5; D might be TRBD1 (6 bases). V was clipped by 4 bases and J by 4 bases, with 8 bases between them. Germline CDR1 reads MNHEY; CDR2 reads SVGEGT. The CDR3 is 13 amino acids.